The rows below give T cell receptor beta chains drawn from one sample of a study of T cell repertoires in cytomegalovirus infection. These receptors' antigens are unknown. TCRdb called the reads again in MiXCR, with one record for every CDR3 protein. The sample has roughly 700,000 distinct CDR3 sequences; around 35% are singletons. The source was cultured PBMCs, collected from culture after CMV antigen stimulation. These receptors originate from a human donor in good health (CMV status not recorded). Some clones in this sample may be carry-over from other donors' samples. The CDR3 runs from the conserved cysteine through the conserved F or W. The order of the fields is CDR3 protein, CDR3 DNA, clone size, D gene, J gene, V gene. The D gene is left open where the match is weak. Clone size appears in some rows only: once, few, many, or a class for an expanded clone.

CDR3aa: CASSPIESPTPYNEQFF; CDR3nt: TGTGCCAGCAGTCCCATCGAGAGCCCGACCCCCTACAATGAGCAGTTCTTC; abundance: -; d_gene: -; j_gene: TRBJ2-1; v_gene: TRBV6-2/TRBV6-3
CDR3aa: CASSFDRWTTSGGIHSTDTQYF; CDR3nt: TGTGCCAGCAGTTTTGACAGGTGGACGACTAGCGGGGGGATCCATAGCACAGATACGCAGTATTTT; abundance: -; d_gene: TRBD2; j_gene: TRBJ2-3; v_gene: TRBV28
CDR3aa: CASSFTDRGYTF; CDR3nt: TGTGCCAGCAGCTTTACAGACAGGGGCTACACCTTC; abundance: few; d_gene: -; j_gene: TRBJ1-2; v_gene: TRBV7-2
CDR3aa: CASSQNRQGHGYTF; CDR3nt: TGTGCCAGCAGCCAAAACCGGCAGGGACATGGCTACACCTTC; abundance: -; d_gene: -; j_gene: TRBJ1-2; v_gene: TRBV12-3/TRBV12-4
CDR3aa: CASSSNRGRFGTEAFF; CDR3nt: TGTGCCAGCAGTTCGAACAGGGGGCGGTTTGGCACTGAAGCTTTCTTT; abundance: -; d_gene: TRBD1; j_gene: TRBJ1-1; v_gene: TRBV28
CDR3aa: CASSVGGGTIQREQFF; CDR3nt: TGTGCCAGCAGCGTAGGTGGGGGGACTATCCAACGTGAGCAGTTCTTC; abundance: once; d_gene: TRBD2; j_gene: TRBJ2-1; v_gene: TRBV9
CDR3aa: CASSSALAGGFGQYF; CDR3nt: TGTGCCAGCAGCTCCGCCCTAGCGGGAGGATTTGGACAGTACTTC; abundance: few; d_gene: TRBD2; j_gene: TRBJ2-7; v_gene: TRBV7-9
CDR3aa: CASSFGGRDGYTF; CDR3nt: TGTGCCAGCAGCTTCGGAGGGCGAGATGGCTACACCTTC; abundance: many; d_gene: -; j_gene: TRBJ1-2; v_gene: TRBV7-2
CDR3aa: CASSSLVFQGDEQFF; CDR3nt: TGTGCCAGCAGCTCCCTAGTATTTCAAGGCGATGAGCAGTTCTTC; abundance: -; d_gene: -; j_gene: TRBJ2-1; v_gene: TRBV7-2
CDR3aa: CASSRQGGGSPLHF; CDR3nt: TGTGCCAGCAGCCGACAGGGGGGAGGTTCACCCCTCCACTTT; abundance: -; d_gene: TRBD1; j_gene: TRBJ1-6; v_gene: TRBV6-6
CDR3aa: CASSSPVGEDQETQYF; CDR3nt: TGTGCCAGCAGCTCCCCCGTCGGAGAGGACCAAGAGACCCAGTACTTC; abundance: many; d_gene: -; j_gene: TRBJ2-5; v_gene: TRBV7-2
CDR3aa: CASSQVSGTVYEQYF; CDR3nt: TGCGCCAGCAGCCAAGTATCCGGGACGGTCTACGAGCAGTACTTC; abundance: few; d_gene: -; j_gene: TRBJ2-7; v_gene: TRBV4-1
CDR3aa: CASSPGPPSWGGYTF; CDR3nt: TGTGCCAGCAGCCCGGGACCGCCAAGTTGGGGAGGCTACACCTTC; abundance: -; d_gene: -; j_gene: TRBJ1-2; v_gene: TRBV7-6
CDR3aa: CSAREGGEETQYF; CDR3nt: TGCAGTGCTAGGGAGGGGGGAGAAGAGACCCAGTACTTC; abundance: -; d_gene: -; j_gene: TRBJ2-5; v_gene: TRBV20-1
CDR3aa: CASSMGTGMNTEAFF; CDR3nt: TGTGCCAGCAGCATGGGGACGGGGATGAACACTGAAGCTTTCTTT; abundance: many; d_gene: -; j_gene: TRBJ1-1; v_gene: TRBV7-2
CDR3aa: CASSPDRAAYNSPLHF; CDR3nt: TGTGCCAGCAGCCCCGACAGGGCAGCCTATAATTCACCCCTCCACTTT; abundance: -; d_gene: TRBD1; j_gene: TRBJ1-6; v_gene: TRBV27
CDR3aa: CSANNRGAFNEQFF; CDR3nt: TGCAGTGCTAATAACAGGGGCGCGTTCAATGAGCAGTTCTTC; abundance: -; d_gene: TRBD1; j_gene: TRBJ2-1; v_gene: TRBV20-1
CDR3aa: CASSFTLRADTEAFF; CDR3nt: TGTGCCAGCAGCTTCACGCTCCGGGCGGACACTGAAGCTTTCTTT; abundance: many; d_gene: -; j_gene: TRBJ1-1; v_gene: TRBV7-9
CDR3aa: CASSQDQRRTLRNEQFF; CDR3nt: TGCGCCAGCAGCCAAGATCAGCGCCGTACGCTTAGAAATGAGCAGTTCTTC; abundance: few; d_gene: -; j_gene: TRBJ2-1; v_gene: TRBV4-3
CDR3aa: CAGRTGAFEQYF; CDR3nt: TGTGCCGGCAGGACAGGGGCTTTCGAGCAGTACTTC; abundance: -; d_gene: TRBD1; j_gene: TRBJ2-7; v_gene: TRBV2
CDR3aa: CASSTGQNYNSPLHF; CDR3nt: TGTGCCAGCAGTACGGGACAGAACTATAATTCACCCCTCCACTTT; abundance: -; d_gene: TRBD1; j_gene: TRBJ1-6; v_gene: TRBV5-4
CDR3aa: CASSWDRVFQTQYF; CDR3nt: TGTGCCAGCAGTTGGGACAGGGTGTTCCAGACCCAGTACTTC; abundance: -; d_gene: TRBD1; j_gene: TRBJ2-5; v_gene: TRBV28
CDR3aa: CASSLTLSTALDTQYF; CDR3nt: TGTGCCAGCAGCTTAACCCTTTCTACGGCCTTAGATACGCAGTATTTT; abundance: many; d_gene: -; j_gene: TRBJ2-3; v_gene: TRBV7-2
CDR3aa: CASRDKPFSGNTIYF; CDR3nt: TGTGCCAGCAGGGACAAACCGTTCTCTGGAAACACCATATATTTT; abundance: -; d_gene: -; j_gene: TRBJ1-3; v_gene: TRBV28
CDR3aa: CASSNSGSSYNEQFF; CDR3nt: TGTGCCAGCAGTAATAGCGGTAGCTCCTACAATGAGCAGTTCTTC; abundance: few; d_gene: -; j_gene: TRBJ2-1; v_gene: TRBV12-3/TRBV12-4
CDR3aa: CASSLALTDNYGYTF; CDR3nt: TGCGCCAGCAGCTTGGCATTGACAGATAACTATGGCTACACCTTC; abundance: -; d_gene: -; j_gene: TRBJ1-2; v_gene: TRBV5-1
CDR3aa: CASSLDRGRNQPQHF; CDR3nt: TGCGCCAGCAGCCTGGACAGGGGTCGCAATCAGCCCCAGCATTTT; abundance: -; d_gene: TRBD1; j_gene: TRBJ1-5; v_gene: TRBV4-1
CDR3aa: CSARDGVHYEQYF; CDR3nt: TGCAGTGCACGGGACGGGGTCCACTACGAGCAGTACTTC; abundance: -; d_gene: -; j_gene: TRBJ2-7; v_gene: TRBV20-1
CDR3aa: CASRKTGGERREQYF; CDR3nt: TGTGCCAGCAGAAAAACAGGGGGCGAGAGGCGCGAGCAGTACTTC; abundance: -; d_gene: TRBD1; j_gene: TRBJ2-7; v_gene: TRBV12-3/TRBV12-4
CDR3aa: CASTRASGGADTQYF; CDR3nt: TGTGCCAGCACCCGTGCTAGCGGGGGGGCAGATACGCAGTATTTT; abundance: -; d_gene: TRBD2; j_gene: TRBJ2-3; v_gene: TRBV2
CDR3aa: CASTLMTGNTEAFF; CDR3nt: TGTGCCAGCACCCTCATGACAGGGAACACTGAAGCTTTCTTT; abundance: -; d_gene: -; j_gene: TRBJ1-1; v_gene: TRBV6-5
CDR3aa: CSVGDFNEQFF; CDR3nt: TGCAGCGTAGGGGACTTCAATGAGCAGTTCTTC; abundance: -; d_gene: -; j_gene: TRBJ2-1; v_gene: TRBV29-1
CDR3aa: CATGRGQPNTEAFF; CDR3nt: TGTGCCACCGGCCGGGGACAGCCGAACACTGAAGCTTTCTTT; abundance: few; d_gene: TRBD1; j_gene: TRBJ1-1; v_gene: TRBV6-1
CDR3aa: CASSLDAIGTEAFF; CDR3nt: TGTGCCAGCAGCCTCGACGCCATAGGCACTGAAGCTTTCTTT; abundance: few; d_gene: -; j_gene: TRBJ1-1; v_gene: TRBV7-6
CDR3aa: CASSAGDSPYEQYF; CDR3nt: TGTGCCAGCAGTGCCGGGGACTCACCCTACGAGCAGTACTTC; abundance: few; d_gene: -; j_gene: TRBJ2-7; v_gene: TRBV6-2/TRBV6-3
CDR3aa: CSASVPGRNQPQHF; CDR3nt: TGCAGTGCTAGTGTTCCAGGACGGAATCAGCCCCAGCATTTT; abundance: -; d_gene: -; j_gene: TRBJ1-5; v_gene: TRBV20-1
CDR3aa: CASSQDIYTDTQYF; CDR3nt: TGCGCCAGCAGCCAAGACATCTACACAGATACGCAGTATTTT; abundance: -; d_gene: -; j_gene: TRBJ2-3; v_gene: TRBV4-3
CDR3aa: CASSEALAQETQYF; CDR3nt: TGTGCCAGCAGTGAAGCCCTAGCACAAGAGACCCAGTACTTC; abundance: -; d_gene: -; j_gene: TRBJ2-5; v_gene: TRBV25-1
CDR3aa: CASSQIRDKRTDTQYF; CDR3nt: TGTGCCAGCAGCCAAATACGGGACAAACGCACAGATACGCAGTATTTT; abundance: few; d_gene: -; j_gene: TRBJ2-3; v_gene: TRBV7-9
CDR3aa: CASSPGTISTDTQYF; CDR3nt: TGTGCCAGCTCACCAGGGACTATTAGCACAGATACGCAGTATTTT; abundance: -; d_gene: TRBD2; j_gene: TRBJ2-3; v_gene: TRBV18
CDR3aa: CASTRQGGLSGNTIYF; CDR3nt: TGTGCCAGCACCCGCCAGGGGGGGCTTTCTGGAAACACCATATATTTT; abundance: few; d_gene: TRBD1; j_gene: TRBJ1-3; v_gene: TRBV7-2
CDR3aa: CASSPDNHEKLFF; CDR3nt: TGTGCCAGCAGCCCGGACAACCATGAAAAACTGTTTTTT; abundance: -; d_gene: -; j_gene: TRBJ1-4; v_gene: TRBV7-9
CDR3aa: CASTLGLAASYEQYF; CDR3nt: TGTGCCAGCACCTTAGGACTAGCGGCCTCCTACGAGCAGTACTTC; abundance: once; d_gene: TRBD2; j_gene: TRBJ2-7; v_gene: TRBV11-2
CDR3aa: CASRRTSSTQYF; CDR3nt: TGTGCCAGCAGGCGTACTAGCAGTACGCAGTATTTT; abundance: -; d_gene: -; j_gene: TRBJ2-3; v_gene: TRBV2
CDR3aa: CASSDDRVDGFNSPLHF; CDR3nt: TGTGCCAGCAGTGACGACAGGGTAGACGGATTTAATTCACCCCTCCACTTT; abundance: few; d_gene: TRBD1; j_gene: TRBJ1-6; v_gene: TRBV6-5
CDR3aa: CASTRSDTYNEQFF; CDR3nt: TGTGCCAGCACCAGAAGCGACACCTACAATGAGCAGTTCTTC; abundance: -; d_gene: -; j_gene: TRBJ2-1; v_gene: TRBV6-2/TRBV6-3
CDR3aa: CASSTSGSGAGELFF; CDR3nt: TGTGCCAGCAGCACTAGCGGGAGTGGGGCCGGGGAGCTGTTTTTT; abundance: -; d_gene: TRBD2; j_gene: TRBJ2-2; v_gene: TRBV7-2
CDR3aa: CASTSIGTGELFF; CDR3nt: TGTGCCAGCACTTCGATCGGGACCGGGGAGCTGTTTTTT; abundance: -; d_gene: -; j_gene: TRBJ2-2; v_gene: TRBV14
CDR3aa: CASSLGGAGFGGYTF; CDR3nt: TGTGCCAGCAGCTTAGGGGGGGCAGGCTTCGGCGGCTACACCTTC; abundance: -; d_gene: -; j_gene: TRBJ1-2; v_gene: TRBV11-2
CDR3aa: CATSRGRSGRYNEQFF; CDR3nt: TGTGCCACCAGCAGAGGTCGAAGCGGGAGGTACAATGAGCAGTTCTTC; abundance: -; d_gene: TRBD2; j_gene: TRBJ2-1; v_gene: TRBV15
CDR3aa: CASSFFLAGGKYYEQYF; CDR3nt: TGTGCCAGCAGCTTTTTTTTAGCGGGAGGGAAATACTACGAGCAGTACTTC; abundance: many; d_gene: TRBD2; j_gene: TRBJ2-7; v_gene: TRBV7-2
CDR3aa: CASSLVGQANYGYTF; CDR3nt: TGTGCCAGCAGCTTGGTTGGACAGGCTAACTATGGCTACACCTTC; abundance: -; d_gene: TRBD1; j_gene: TRBJ1-2; v_gene: TRBV5-4
CDR3aa: CASSSSGAGNYEQYF; CDR3nt: TGTGCCAGCAGCTCCTCCGGCGCAGGGAACTACGAGCAGTACTTC; abundance: -; d_gene: -; j_gene: TRBJ2-7; v_gene: TRBV7-2
CDR3aa: CASTSKTGTDTQYF; CDR3nt: TGTGCCAGCACTTCGAAAACGGGCACAGATACGCAGTATTTT; abundance: few; d_gene: -; j_gene: TRBJ2-3; v_gene: TRBV5-4